This is a list of T cell receptor beta chains from one sample in a study of cytomegalovirus exposure and HLA in healthy donors. Measured with immunoSEQ multiplex PCR; TCRdb has only the in-frame clones, and not every one. The listing contains tens of thousands of clones. The sequenced material came from PBMCs. Receptors were obtained from a woman aged 40 to 50 in good health and CMV-seropositive. CDR3s include the opening cysteine and the closing phenylalanine or tryptophan. Fields, in order: D gene, J gene, V gene, CDR3 protein, CDR3 DNA. D genes are given only for firm matches.

. TRBJ2-3 TRBV4-1 CASSHPALDSLDTQYF TGCGCCAGCAGCCACCCCGCACTAGATTCCCTAGATACGCAGTATTTT
TRBD1 TRBJ1-2 TRBV18 CASSPIGTGGYGYTF TGTGCCAGCTCACCCATTGGGACAGGGGGATATGGCTACACCTTC
TRBD1 TRBJ2-7 TRBV6-6 CASSYSTRQGAYEQYF TGTGCCAGCAGTTACTCAACAAGACAGGGGGCGTACGAGCAGTACTTC
. TRBJ2-7 TRBV7-8 CASSLQGYEQYF TGTGCCAGCAGCTTACAGGGTTACGAGCAGTACTTC
. TRBJ1-1 TRBV2 CASSVGGNTEAFF TGTGCCAGCAGTGTCGGCGGGAACACTGAAGCTTTCTTT
. TRBJ1-2 TRBV7-9 CASSEGLMSYTF TGTGCCAGCAGCGAAGGACTAATGAGCTACACCTTC
TRBD1 TRBJ1-6 TRBV30 CAWSPMGTANNSPLHF TGTGCCTGGAGTCCGATGGGGACAGCCAACAATTCACCCCTCCACTTT
TRBD1 TRBJ2-5 TRBV27 CASSFLGGTGGNGETQYF TGTGCCAGCAGTTTCCTGGGGGGGACAGGGGGCAACGGGGAGACCCAGTACTTC
. TRBJ1-5 TRBV7-9 CASSPGGGRDQPQHF TGTGCCAGCAGCCCTGGCGGGGGCAGGGATCAGCCCCAGCATTTT
. TRBJ2-3 TRBV5-6 CASSLLSTDTQYF TGTGCCAGCAGCTTACTTAGCACAGATACGCAGTATTTT
TRBD2 TRBJ2-7 TRBV10-3 CAISRGGYEQYF TGTGCCATCTCGCGCGGGGGCTACGAGCAGTACTTC
TRBD1 TRBJ1-6 TRBV19 CASSLPGQGTYSPLHF TGTGCCAGTAGTTTACCGGGACAGGGGACATATTCACCCCTCCACTTT
. TRBJ2-7 TRBV30 CAWSPLYEQYF TGTGCCTGGAGTCCCCTTTACGAGCAGTACTTC
TRBD1 TRBJ2-6 TRBV6-1 CASSEGTGGAGANVLTF TGTGCCAGCAGTGAAGGGACAGGGGGCGCTGGGGCCAACGTCCTGACTTTC
. TRBJ2-6 TRBV9 CASSSLLLGAEGANVLTF TGTGCCAGCAGCTCCCTACTTCTGGGGGCGGAAGGGGCCAACGTCCTGACTTTC
. TRBJ1-5 TRBV19 CASSIRTVSPRSNQPQHF TGTGCCAGTAGTATTAGGACTGTATCCCCAAGGAGCAATCAGCCCCAGCATTTT
. TRBJ2-4 TRBV18 CASSPTVAKNIQYF TGTGCCAGCTCACCGACAGTAGCCAAAAACATTCAGTACTTC
TRBD2 TRBJ2-7 TRBV5-1 CASSDTGGYEQYF TGCGCCAGCAGTGACACGGGAGGGTACGAGCAGTACTTC
TRBD2 TRBJ2-5 TRBV11-2 CASSFTGGTSGTQYF TGTGCCAGCAGCTTTACGGGAGGGACCTCGGGGACCCAGTACTTC
. TRBJ2-7 TRBV5-5 CASSPDTLAHYEQYF TGTGCCAGCAGCCCCGACACCCTGGCCCACTACGAGCAGTACTTC
TRBD2 TRBJ2-1 TRBV2 CASSLLAVGPYNEQFF TGTGCCAGCAGCCTCCTAGCGGTCGGGCCCTACAATGAGCAGTTCTTC
. TRBJ1-3 TRBV6-1 CASKEEGRKGNTIYF TGTGCCAGCAAAGAGGAGGGTCGCAAGGGAAACACCATATATTTT
TRBD1 TRBJ2-7 TRBV13 CASKTGTGSSYEQYF TGTGCCAGCAAAACCGGGACAGGGAGCTCCTACGAGCAGTACTTC
TRBD1 TRBJ1-3 TRBV7-9 CASSLGQGASSGNTIYF TGTGCCAGCAGCTTAGGGCAGGGGGCAAGCTCTGGAAACACCATATATTTT
. TRBJ1-1 TRBV6-1 CASSSSGNTEAFF TGTGCCAGCAGTTCGTCGGGAAACACTGAAGCTTTCTTT
TRBD1 TRBJ1-5 TRBV28 CASSSAGTGGGSQPQHF TGTGCCAGCAGTTCAGCCGGGACAGGGGGCGGGAGCCAGCCCCAGCATTTT
. TRBJ2-1 TRBV5-1 CASSLGQSYNEQFF TGCGCCAGCAGCTTAGGACAGAGCTACAATGAGCAGTTCTTC
TRBD1 TRBJ2-2 TRBV9 CASSVGSDRGGTGELFF TGTGCCAGCAGCGTAGGATCTGACAGGGGCGGCACCGGGGAGCTGTTTTTT
TRBD2 TRBJ2-1 TRBV5-1 CASSWGGTHNEQFF TGCGCCAGCTCATGGGGGGGGACCCACAATGAGCAGTTCTTC
. TRBJ2-7 TRBV5-6 CASSFVRGGSYEQYF TGTGCCAGCAGCTTTGTGCGGGGAGGCTCCTACGAGCAGTACTTC
TRBD1 TRBJ1-1 TRBV28 CASRDRGSLNTEAFF TGTGCCAGCAGGGACAGGGGGAGTCTAAACACTGAAGCTTTCTTT
. TRBJ2-1 TRBV15 CATSRAPQRGSTQEQFF TGTGCCACCAGCAGAGCTCCGCAAAGGGGGTCCACACAGGAGCAGTTCTTC
. TRBJ2-1 TRBV4-2 CASSQLRGTYNEQFF TGTGCCAGCAGCCAATTACGCGGGACTTACAATGAGCAGTTCTTC
. TRBJ1-2 TRBV4-1 CASRRSGTPEGYTF TGCGCCAGCAGACGCAGCGGGACCCCTGAGGGCTACACCTTC
TRBD1 TRBJ2-3 TRBV29-1 CSVVGAASGGWGTDTQYF TGCAGCGTTGTCGGTGCGGCATCAGGGGGCTGGGGGACAGATACGCAGTATTTT
. TRBJ2-5 TRBV4-3 CASSQDGSSQETQYF TGCGCCAGCAGCCAAGATGGTTCCAGCCAAGAGACCCAGTACTTC
TRBD1 TRBJ2-7 TRBV5-6 CASSTGQGEDEQYF TGTGCCAGCAGCACCGGACAGGGGGAAGACGAGCAGTACTTC
. TRBJ1-5 TRBV19 CASSIQGMGNSNQPQHF TGTGCCAGTAGTATTCAGGGAATGGGGAATAGCAATCAGCCCCAGCATTTT
. TRBJ1-4 TRBV15 CATSRVIEGGYEKLFF TGTGCCACCAGCAGAGTAATTGAGGGAGGGTATGAAAAACTGTTTTTT
TRBD1 TRBJ1-1 TRBV4-2 CASSQEDRQNTEAFF TGTGCCAGCAGCCAAGAGGACAGGCAGAACACTGAAGCTTTCTTT
. TRBJ1-2 TRBV30 CASPGGLGNYGYTF TGTGCCTCGCCGGGGGGGCTCGGTAACTATGGCTACACCTTC
TRBD1 TRBJ2-7 TRBV6-5 CASSYVQGSEQYF TGTGCCAGCAGTTACGTACAGGGGTCCGAGCAGTACTTC
TRBD1 TRBJ1-2 TRBV28 CANQGGNGYTF TGTGCCAACCAGGGGGGTAATGGCTACACCTTC
. TRBJ2-3 TRBV5-1 CASSLAGGTDTQYF TGCGCCAGCAGCTTGGCAGGGGGCACAGATACGCAGTATTTT
. TRBJ2-3 TRBV19 CASSIAGPRDTQYF TGTGCCAGTAGTATAGCAGGGCCCCGAGATACGCAGTATTTT
TRBD2 TRBJ2-1 TRBV4-3 CASSKRLAGGLGEQFF TGCGCCAGCAGCAAACGACTAGCGGGAGGGCTCGGTGAGCAGTTCTTC
TRBD2 TRBJ2-3 TRBV29-1 CSVDELAGGLWNTQYF TGCAGCGTCGATGAACTAGCGGGGGGGCTGTGGAATACGCAGTATTTT
TRBD2 TRBJ2-5 TRBV30 CAGARDSGRVVETQYF TGTGCCGGGGCACGGGATAGCGGGAGGGTGGTAGAGACCCAGTACTTC
. TRBJ2-1 TRBV5-1 CASSPQGSYNEQFF TGCGCCAGCAGCCCCCAGGGTAGCTACAATGAGCAGTTCTTC
. TRBJ1-5 TRBV19 CASSAALAQPQHF TGTGCCAGTAGTGCCGCCTTGGCACAGCCCCAGCATTTT
TRBD1 TRBJ1-1 TRBV5-1 CASSLGPWTGVMGNAEAFF TGCGCCAGCAGCTTGGGACCGTGGACAGGGGTAATGGGTAACGCTGAAGCTTTCTTT
. TRBJ1-4 TRBV25-1 CASSEGQGISEKLFF TGTGCCAGCAGTGAAGGCCAGGGTATTTCTGAAAAACTGTTTTTT
. TRBJ1-1 TRBV10-3 CAINRGSNTEAFF TGTGCCATCAATCGGGGTTCGAACACTGAAGCTTTCTTT
. TRBJ2-7 TRBV18 CASSPSSEQYF TGTGCCAGCTCACCATCGTCCGAGCAGTACTTC
TRBD2 TRBJ2-1 TRBV4-2 CASSQDLAGSYNEQFF TGTGCCAGCAGCCAAGATCTAGCGGGATCTTACAATGAGCAGTTCTTC
. TRBJ2-7 TRBV7-2 CASSLSRQSLYEQYF TGTGCCAGCAGCTTATCAAGACAGAGCCTCTACGAGCAGTACTTC
TRBD1 TRBJ1-1 TRBV5-1 CASSLGRTGLRENTEAFF TGCGCCAGCAGCTTGGGCCGGACAGGCCTCCGAGAGAACACTGAAGCTTTCTTT
TRBD2 TRBJ2-3 TRBV6-5 CASSLGLAGTDTQYF TGTGCCAGCAGCCTAGGACTAGCGGGAACAGATACGCAGTATTTT
. TRBJ2-1 TRBV10-2 CASSESLLTGLF TGCGCCAGCAGTGAGAGTCTACTTACAGGGCTCTTC
. TRBJ2-7 TRBV7-2 CASSPGAGNPYEQYF TGTGCCAGCAGCCCAGGGGCAGGGAACCCCTACGAGCAGTACTTC